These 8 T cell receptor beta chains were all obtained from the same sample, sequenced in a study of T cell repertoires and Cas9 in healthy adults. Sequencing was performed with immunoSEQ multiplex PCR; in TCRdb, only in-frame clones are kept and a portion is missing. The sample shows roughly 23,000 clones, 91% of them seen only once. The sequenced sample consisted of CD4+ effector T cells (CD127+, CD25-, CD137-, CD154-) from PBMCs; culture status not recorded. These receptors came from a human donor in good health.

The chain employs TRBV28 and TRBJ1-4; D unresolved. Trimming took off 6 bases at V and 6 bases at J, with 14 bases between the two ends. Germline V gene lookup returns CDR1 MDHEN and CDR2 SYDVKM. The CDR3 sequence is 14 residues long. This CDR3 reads CASSRTPGYEKLFF. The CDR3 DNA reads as TGTGCCAGCAGCCGAACCCCCGGGTATGAAAAACTGTTTTTT.

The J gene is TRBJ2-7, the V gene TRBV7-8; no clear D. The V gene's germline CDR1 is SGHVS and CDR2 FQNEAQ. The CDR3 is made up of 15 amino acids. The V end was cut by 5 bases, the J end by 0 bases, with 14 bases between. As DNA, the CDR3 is TGTGCCAGCAGCGGCCGGGTGATCAGCTCCTACGAGCAGTACTTC. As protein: CASSGRVISSYEQYF.

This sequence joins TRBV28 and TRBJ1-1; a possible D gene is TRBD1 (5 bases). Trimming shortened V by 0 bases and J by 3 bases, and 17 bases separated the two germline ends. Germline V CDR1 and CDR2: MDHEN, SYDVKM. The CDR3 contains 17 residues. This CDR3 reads CASSLWRRRGLDTEAFF. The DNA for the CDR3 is TGTGCCAGCAGTTTATGGAGGCGGAGGGGCTTGGACACTGAAGCTTTCTTT. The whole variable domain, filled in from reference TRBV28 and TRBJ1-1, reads DVKVTQSSRYLVKRTGEKVFLECVQDMDHENMFWYRQDPGLGLRLIYFSYDVKMKEKGDIPEGYSVSREKKERFSLILESASTNQTSMYLCASSLWRRRGLDTEAFFGQGTRLTVV.

Here the CDR3 reads CASSRTSNPIYEQYF. The CDR3 DNA is TGTGCCAGCAGTCGGACCTCGAACCCCATTTACGAGCAGTACTTC. This sequence joins TRBV28 and TRBJ2-7, with unresolved D. Trimming took 5 bases from V and 4 from J, leaving 18 bases between them. CDR3 length: 15 amino acids. In germline, CDR1 is MDHEN, CDR2 SYDVKM.

The CDR3 region has the DNA TGTGCCCGCGCCGGAACGACCTACAATGAGCAGTTCTTC. Translation gives CARAGTTYNEQFF. This chain connects TRBV30 to TRBJ2-1, with unresolved D. V was clipped by 8 bases and J by 2 bases, with 13 bases between them. The CDR3 is made up of 13 amino acids. The germline CDR1 and CDR2 sequences are GTSNPN and SVGIG (reference sequence).

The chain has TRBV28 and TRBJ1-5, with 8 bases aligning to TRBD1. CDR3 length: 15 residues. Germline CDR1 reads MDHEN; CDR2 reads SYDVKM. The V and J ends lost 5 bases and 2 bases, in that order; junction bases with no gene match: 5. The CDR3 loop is CASSAQGAGNQPQHF. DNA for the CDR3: TGTGCCAGCAGTGCGCAGGGGGCCGGCAATCAGCCCCAGCATTTT. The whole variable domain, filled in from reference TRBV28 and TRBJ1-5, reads DVKVTQSSRYLVKRTGEKVFLECVQDMDHENMFWYRQDPGLGLRLIYFSYDVKMKEKGDIPEGYSVSREKKERFSLILESASTNQTSMYLCASSAQGAGNQPQHFGDGTRLSIL.

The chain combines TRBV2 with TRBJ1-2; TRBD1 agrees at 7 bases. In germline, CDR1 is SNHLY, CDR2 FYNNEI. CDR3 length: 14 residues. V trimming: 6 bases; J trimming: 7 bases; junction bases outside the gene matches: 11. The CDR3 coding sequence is TGTGCCAGCAGAGAGGGGGCGGCAGTATTTGGCTACACCTTC. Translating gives CASREGAAVFGYTF.

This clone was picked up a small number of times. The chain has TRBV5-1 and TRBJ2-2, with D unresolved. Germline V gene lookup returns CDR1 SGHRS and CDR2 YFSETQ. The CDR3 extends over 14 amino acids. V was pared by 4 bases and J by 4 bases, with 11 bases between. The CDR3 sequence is CASSLPGGTGELFF. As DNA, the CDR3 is TGCGCCAGCAGCCTTCCGGGTGGCACCGGGGAGCTGTTTTTT.